A single sample gave rise to the 5 T cell receptor beta chains below, sequenced in a study of tumor-infiltrating lymphocytes in primary liver carcinoma. Co-extraction of both nucleic acids (RNA and DNA) used roughly 18-32 mg of unsorted bulk tissue. From approximately 0.5 ug of total RNA, TCR beta-specific cDNA was reverse-transcribed using a constant-region primer. Sequencing libraries for TCR beta derived from three nested multiplex PCR rounds that used slightly modified ARM-PCR. PCR rounds one and two used TRBV1-TRBV30 forward primers with a C-beta reverse primer for roughly 10 cycles each. TCRdb independently ran MiXCR on the multiplex PCR reads; one entry per CDR3 protein. The sample includes tens of thousands of distinct CDR3 sequences, more than 65% of them seen just once. Sequencing used liver tumor tissue from sampling region 1. Subset reported: tumor region T1, superior pole. The receptor source for this set is a man aged 40-49 years with primary liver carcinoma and hepatitis B virus infection.

The table lists this clonotype with a count of one. A read error may produce the germline difference seen at one junction end. For the CDR3, the DNA is TGCGCCAGCAGCCAAGAAGCAGGCACTGGGTCCAACGTCCTGACTTTC. Protein sequence: CASSQEAGTGSNVLTF. The chain uses TRBV4-1 and TRBJ2-6; no firm D call. The CDR3 covers 16 residues. Looked up from germline, CDR1 is MGHRA and CDR2 is YSYEKL.

In its sample, this clonotype is medium-sized. The V call is TRBV11-2, the J call TRBJ2-7, with D perhaps TRBD1 (5 bases). Trimming shortened V by 8 bases and J by 9 bases, and 23 bases separated the two germline ends. This CDR3 spans 14 amino acids. Germline V gene sequence: CDR1 SGHAT, CDR2 FQNNGV. The CDR3 DNA reads TGTGCCAGCTCATGGTCGGACAATCTACGAGGGCAGTACTTC. Protein: CASSWSDNLRGQYF.

As to this clonotype: A read error may produce the germline difference seen at one junction end. The chain joins TRBV12-3 or TRBV12-4 to TRBJ2-3; tentatively, D is TRBD1 (6 bases). CDR3 length equals 16 residues. DNA of the CDR3: TGTGGCAGCAGCCGACCCAGGGGACCTAGCACAGATATGCAGTATTTT. Translating gives CGSSRPRGPSTDMQYF.

Regarding this clonotype: Given the absence of the conserved phenylalanine or tryptophan at the CDR3 end, a read error is likely. The DNA of the CDR3 is TGTGCCAGCAGTTTCTCCATGGGGACCAATGAGCAGTTCCTC. Amino acid sequence: CASSFSMGTNEQFL. The chain employs TRBV12-3 or TRBV12-4 and TRBJ2-1; D is perhaps TRBD1 or TRBD2 (5 bases each). Trimming removed 3 bases at V and 6 bases at J, with 12 bases between. The length of the CDR3 is 14 residues.

On this clonotype: One end of the junction varies from germline; a read error may be responsible. The chain recombines TRBV11-2 with TRBJ2-7; a possible D gene is TRBD2 (6 bases). CDR3 size: 12 residues. CDR1 is SGHAT and CDR2 is FQNNGV in the germline V gene. The CDR3 here is CAGSLASYEEYF. In DNA, the CDR3 is TGTGCCGGCAGCCTAGCGTCCTACGAGGAGTACTTC.